Sequencing of this T cell receptor beta chain was carried out in a study of patients and donors after allogeneic stem cell transplantation. One entry per CDR3 protein, called by TCRdb with MiXCR from the RT-PCR reads. The sample records roughly 180,000 distinct CDR3 sequences, 41% being singletons. Germline CDR1 LNHNV, CDR2 YYDKDF (reference sequence). The CDR3 spans 15 residues. V was trimmed by 0 bases and J by 7 bases, leaving 16 bases between them. Sequencing input: blood, either unsorted or a sorted T cell fraction (not recorded which). The receptor's source is a human donor who was either an allogeneic HSCT recipient or a stem cell or donor lymphocyte infusion donor (not recorded which). It is not recorded whose cells these are; they may come from a transplant donor. The chain has TRBV15 and TRBJ2-7, with D unresolved. CDR3 in amino acids: CATSRDLGKVYEQYF. DNA for the CDR3: TGTGCCACCAGCAGAGATTTGGGCAAGGTCTATGAGCAGTACTTC.